The TCR beta chain under discussion was sequenced for a study of Ad26.COV2.S vaccination and SARS-CoV-2 variants. The repertoire was sequenced with immunoSEQ multiplex PCR; TCRdb's copy has only in-frame clones and lacks some. The repertoire consists of approximately 360,000 clones, with about four fifths occurring once and the leading ten covering roughly 7.4%. In germline, CDR1 is SGHDT, CDR2 YYEEEE. With V trimmed by 3 bases and J by 7 bases, 11 bases remained unmatched. The length of the CDR3 is 16 residues. Findings and limits, study-wide: Those who received the vaccine showed greater spike-specific TCR breadth than those given placebo. Reportedly, after vaccination the spike-specific CD8+ and CD4+ T cell responses displayed substantial breadth.

Turning to this clone: Its antigen remains unknown.

Stated treatment: about 20 received Ad26.COV2.S at low or high dose, single or two shots; 5 received placebo; per-sample allocation not given. Samples analyzed were those drawn on day 63 after the first vaccine or placebo injection. An Ad26 vector that expressed Wuhan-strain SARS-CoV-2 spike constituted the vaccine. This clonotype originated in a person between 18 and 65 years old who received the Ad26.COV2.S COVID-19 vaccine or a placebo. This specimen consisted of peripheral blood, obtained in a trial of Ad26.COV2.S vaccine versus placebo. The J gene is TRBJ2-1, the V gene TRBV5-6; 9 bases match TRBD2. CDR3 protein: CASSSFGSGGSNEQFF. DNA for the CDR3: TGTGCCAGCAGCTCCTTCGGTAGCGGGGGCTCTAATGAGCAGTTCTTC.